These 10 T cell receptor beta chains originate from one sample sequenced in a study of identical twins. One entry per CDR3 protein results from TCRdb running MiXCR on the 5' RACE reads. Of just under 650,000 distinct CDR3 sequences in the sample, about 7% are singletons; the top ten hold 1.6%. The data also belong to a second study, concerning yellow fever vaccine responses in identical twins.

Sequenced input: PBMCs. The source of these receptors is a woman between 18 and 29 years old in good health.

This clonotype was observed at least ten times. The V and J genes are TRBV5-1 and TRBJ1-1, with 10 bases that match TRBD1. J was trimmed by 0 bases and V by 4 bases; bases with no gene match: 0. Germline CDR1 SGHRS, CDR2 YFSETQ. This CDR3 has 14 residues. CDR3 sequence: CASSGTGVNTEAFF. CDR3 DNA sequence: TGCGCCAGCAGCGGGACAGGGGTGAACACTGAAGCTTTCTTT.

V gene TRBV24-1 combines with J gene TRBJ1-5; tentatively, D is TRBD1 (5 bases). The germline V gene has CDR1 KGHDR and CDR2 SFDVKD. The CDR3 covers 15 residues. The V gene lost 3 bases and the J gene lost 1 base, with 9 bases spanning the gap. The chain's CDR3 is CATSDPDSSNQPQHF. The CDR3 nucleotides read TGTGCCACCAGTGATCCCGACAGCAGCAATCAGCCCCAGCATTTT.

CDR3 loop: CATSRGQGVPNTEAFF. CDR3 DNA: TGTGCCACCAGCAGAGGACAGGGAGTCCCGAACACTGAAGCTTTCTTT. The V and J genes are TRBV15 and TRBJ1-1; 7 bases align to TRBD1. This CDR3 has 16 amino acids. V lost 1 base, J lost 1 base, and 6 bases stayed unmatched. CDR1 LNHNV and CDR2 YYDKDF come from the germline V gene (reference sequence).

This clonotype was seen a few times. The chain combines TRBV28 with TRBJ2-1, with 8 bases matching TRBD2. V shed 6 bases and J 9 bases; nucleotides not matched to a gene: 16. The CDR3 spans 16 residues. Per germline, CDR1 MDHEN and CDR2 SYDVKM. CDR3 region: CASSPTSATPEGEQFF. In nucleotides, the CDR3 is TGTGCCAGCAGCCCGACTAGCGCCACCCCCGAGGGTGAGCAGTTCTTC. The full variable domain, completed using reference TRBV28 and TRBJ2-1, is DVKVTQSSRYLVKRTGEKVFLECVQDMDHENMFWYRQDPGLGLRLIYFSYDVKMKEKGDIPEGYSVSREKKERFSLILESASTNQTSMYLCASSPTSATPEGEQFFGPGTRLTVL.

In its sample, this clonotype was seen many times. The V and J genes are TRBV4-1 and TRBJ2-7, with D unclear. Germline loops: CDR1 MGHRA, CDR2 YSYEKL. There are 14 residues in the CDR3. V was cut by 1 base and J by 2 bases, with 9 bases left in between. CDR3 DNA: TGCGCCAGCAGCCAAGTGGTTGCAGCCTACGAGCAGTACTTC. Translation: CASSQVVAAYEQYF.

This clonotype was seen at least ten times. The V and J genes are TRBV11-2 and TRBJ2-7; D not resolved. The CDR3 has 15 amino acids. Germline V gene lookup returns CDR1 SGHAT and CDR2 FQNNGV. The V end lost 3 bases, the J end lost 0 bases, and 12 bases lay between the germline ends. The CDR3 spells CASSFGGFSSYEQYF. In nucleotides, the CDR3 is TGTGCCAGCAGCTTCGGCGGTTTTAGCTCCTACGAGCAGTACTTC.

This clonotype has a handful of counts. J is TRBJ2-7 and V is TRBV20-1, with D perhaps matching TRBD2 (7 bases). Trimming shortened V by 0 bases and J by 4 bases, and 13 bases separated the two germline ends. This CDR3 has 14 residues. Germline V gene sequence: CDR1 DFQATT, CDR2 SNEGSKA (reference sequence). CDR3 in DNA: TGCAGTGCTAGAGATCGGGGGGCAGGATACGAGCAGTACGTC. Translating gives CSARDRGAGYEQYV.

The V gene is TRBV28, the J gene TRBJ2-1; 7 bases are shared with TRBD1. CDR1 is MDHEN and CDR2 is SYDVKM in the germline V gene. Germline trimming cut 6 bases from V and 1 base from J; bases unmatched to any gene: 6. This CDR3 is 15 amino acids long. CDR3 nucleotides: TGTGCCAGCAGACAGGGGCGGATTTCCTACAATGAGCAGTTCTTC. Translated: CASRQGRISYNEQFF.

The chain has TRBV2 and TRBJ2-1; TRBD1 matches at 7 bases. This CDR3 region has 14 residues. V lost 10 bases to trimming and J lost 6 bases; unmatched junction nucleotides: 12. Germline CDR1 is SNHLY and CDR2 is FYNNEI. The CDR3 loop reads CAITRQGPSNEQFF. CDR3 DNA: TGTGCCATTACGAGACAGGGCCCATCCAATGAGCAGTTCTTC.

This clonotype was seen repeatedly, ten times or more. This chain uses TRBV29-1 with TRBJ2-7; 12 positions agree with TRBD1. The CDR3 is 14 amino acids. The germline V gene has CDR1 SQVTM and CDR2 ANQGSEA. V lost 7 bases, J lost 3 bases, and 7 bases stayed unmatched. This CDR3 reads CSAGRDRGLYEQYF. For the CDR3, the DNA is TGCAGCGCCGGCCGGGACAGGGGGCTCTACGAGCAGTACTTC.